The clone carrying this TCR beta chain was observed at least ten times. V dropped 7 bases and J dropped 6; count of bases not matched to a gene: 12. The CDR3 contains 14 residues. CDR1 MNHNS and CDR2 SASEGT come from the germline V gene. This sample is drawn from a study of tumor-infiltrating lymphocytes in oesophageal squamous cell carcinoma. TCRdb called the PCR reads again in MiXCR, with one record for every CDR3 protein. The sample lists 15,000 to 19,000 distinct CDR3 sequences, roughly 54% occurring once. The clonotype originates from a female donor with esophageal squamous cell carcinoma. Sequenced: esophageal tumor tissue. The chain recombines TRBV6-1 with TRBJ2-7; 7 positions agree with TRBD1. CDR3 sequence: CASKPTGVEPEQYF. For the CDR3, the DNA is TGTGCCAGCAAACCAACAGGGGTCGAACCCGAGCAGTACTTC.